This T cell receptor beta chain stems from a study of T cell responses to AZD1222 COVID-19 vaccine. As for this clone: Its matching antigen is unknown.

General study findings and limits: Researchers report vaccine-associated CD4 TCRs spanning spike, with dominance at 160-218 and 743-854. At baseline, just a handful of AZD1222 recipients tested seropositive. Among the donors, most were white British and more were female, and clonal diversity was possibly underestimated.

Profiled with immunoSEQ multiplex PCR; TCRdb holds only in-frame clones, not every one. The sample contains 65,000 to 95,000 clones, approximately 85% of which appear only once. Per germline, CDR1 MNHEY and CDR2 SVGAGI. Between the trimmed V and J ends, which lost 6 bases and 2 bases, there was a span of 10 bases. This CDR3 has 13 amino acids. This sequence was found in an adult who received the AZD1222 COVID-19 vaccine. The sample in question was peripheral blood, obtained 28 days after the second AZD1222 dose. V usage is TRBV6-5 and J usage is TRBJ1-2; D unresolved. DNA for the CDR3: TGTGCCAGCAGCCCCCGCCTGAACTATGGCTACACCTTC. Residues: CASSPRLNYGYTF.